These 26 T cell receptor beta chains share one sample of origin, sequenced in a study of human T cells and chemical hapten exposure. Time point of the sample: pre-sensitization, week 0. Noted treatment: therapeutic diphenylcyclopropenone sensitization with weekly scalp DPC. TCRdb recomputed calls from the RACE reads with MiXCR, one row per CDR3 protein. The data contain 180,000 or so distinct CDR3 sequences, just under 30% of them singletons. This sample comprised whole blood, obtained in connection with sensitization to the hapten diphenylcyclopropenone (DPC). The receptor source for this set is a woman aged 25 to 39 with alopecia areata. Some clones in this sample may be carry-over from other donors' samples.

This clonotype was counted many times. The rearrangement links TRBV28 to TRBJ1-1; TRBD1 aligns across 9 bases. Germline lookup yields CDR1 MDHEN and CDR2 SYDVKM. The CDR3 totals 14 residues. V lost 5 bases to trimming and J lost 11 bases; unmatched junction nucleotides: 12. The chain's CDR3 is CASSQPTGGGRAFF. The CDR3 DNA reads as TGTGCCAGCAGTCAACCAACAGGGGGCGGCCGGGCTTTCTTT.

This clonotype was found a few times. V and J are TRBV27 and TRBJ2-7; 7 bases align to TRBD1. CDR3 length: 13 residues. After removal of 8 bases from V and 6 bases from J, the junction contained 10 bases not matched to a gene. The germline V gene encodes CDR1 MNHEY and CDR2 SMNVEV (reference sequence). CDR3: CASLRQGSGEQYF. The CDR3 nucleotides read TGTGCCAGCCTTCGACAGGGATCCGGCGAGCAGTACTTC.

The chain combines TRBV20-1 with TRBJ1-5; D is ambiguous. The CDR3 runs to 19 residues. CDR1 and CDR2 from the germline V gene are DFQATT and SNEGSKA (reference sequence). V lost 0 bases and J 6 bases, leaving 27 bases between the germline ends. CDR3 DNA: TGCAGTGCTAGAGATCAATTTTCCGGCGGATCCCACTTCGGTCAGCCCCAGCATTTT. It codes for CSARDQFSGGSHFGQPQHF.

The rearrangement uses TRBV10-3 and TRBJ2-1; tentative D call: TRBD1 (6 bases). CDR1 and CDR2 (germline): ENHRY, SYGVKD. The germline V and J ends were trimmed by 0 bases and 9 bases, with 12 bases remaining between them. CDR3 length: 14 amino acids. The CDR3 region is CAISESGTTGEQFF. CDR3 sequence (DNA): TGTGCCATCAGTGAGTCGGGGACAACGGGTGAGCAGTTCTTC.

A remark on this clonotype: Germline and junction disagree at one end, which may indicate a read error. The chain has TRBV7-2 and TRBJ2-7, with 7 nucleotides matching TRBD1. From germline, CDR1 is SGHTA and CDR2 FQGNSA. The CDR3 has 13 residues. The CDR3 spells CASSPNTGTALFF. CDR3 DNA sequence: TGTGCCAGCAGCCCAAATACCGGGACAGCCTTATTTTTC. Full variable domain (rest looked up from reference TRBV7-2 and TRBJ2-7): GAGVSQSPSNKVTEKGKDVELRCDPISGHTALYWYRQSLGQGLEFLIYFQGNSAPDKSGLPSDRFSAERTGGSVSTLTIQRTQQEDSAVYLCASSPNTGTALFFGPGTRLTVT.

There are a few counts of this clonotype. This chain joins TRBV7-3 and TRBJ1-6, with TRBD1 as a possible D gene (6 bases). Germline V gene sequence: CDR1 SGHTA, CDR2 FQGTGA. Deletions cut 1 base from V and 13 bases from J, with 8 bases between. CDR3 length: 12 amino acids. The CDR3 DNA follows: TGTGCCAGCAGCTTAATGGGGGGCCCCCTCCACTTT. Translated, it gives CASSLMGGPLHF.

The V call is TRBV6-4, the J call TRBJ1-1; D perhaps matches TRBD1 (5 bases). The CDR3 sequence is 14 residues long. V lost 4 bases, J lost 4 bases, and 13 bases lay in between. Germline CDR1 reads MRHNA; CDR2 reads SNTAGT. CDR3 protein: CASSADEGTTEAFF. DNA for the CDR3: TGTGCCAGCAGTGCGGATGAGGGGACCACTGAAGCTTTCTTT.

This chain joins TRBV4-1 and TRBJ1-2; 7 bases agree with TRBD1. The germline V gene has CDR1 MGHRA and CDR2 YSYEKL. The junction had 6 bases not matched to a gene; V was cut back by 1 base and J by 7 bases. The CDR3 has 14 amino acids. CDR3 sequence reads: CASSQARGQVGYTF. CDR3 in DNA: TGCGCCAGCAGCCAAGCGCGCGGACAGGTTGGCTACACCTTC.

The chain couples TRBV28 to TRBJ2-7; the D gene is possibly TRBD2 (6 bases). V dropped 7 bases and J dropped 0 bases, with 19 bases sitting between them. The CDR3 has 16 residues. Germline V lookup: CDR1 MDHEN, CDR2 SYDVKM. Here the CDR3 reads CASNSPSVLSSYEQYF. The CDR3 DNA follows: TGTGCCAGCAATTCACCTAGCGTCCTGAGCTCCTACGAGCAGTACTTC.

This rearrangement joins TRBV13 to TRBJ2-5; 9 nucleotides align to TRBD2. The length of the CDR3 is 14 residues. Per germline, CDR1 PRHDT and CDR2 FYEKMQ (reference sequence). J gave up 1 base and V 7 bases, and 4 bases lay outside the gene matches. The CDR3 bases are TGTGCCAGCACCCTAGCGGGGCCCCAAGAGACCCAGTACTTC. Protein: CASTLAGPQETQYF.

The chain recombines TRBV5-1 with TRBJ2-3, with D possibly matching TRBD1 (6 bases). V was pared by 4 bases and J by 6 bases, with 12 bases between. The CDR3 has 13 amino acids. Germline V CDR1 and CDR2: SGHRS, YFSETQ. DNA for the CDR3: TGCGCCAGCAGCCCGGGACATTCCGATACGCAGTATTTT. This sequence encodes CASSPGHSDTQYF.

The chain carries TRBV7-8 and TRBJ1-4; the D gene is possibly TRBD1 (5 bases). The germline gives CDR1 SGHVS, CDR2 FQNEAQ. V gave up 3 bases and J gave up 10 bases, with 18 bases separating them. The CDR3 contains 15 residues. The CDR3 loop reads CASSFGTDSLGKLFF. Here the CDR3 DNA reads TGTGCCAGCAGCTTTGGAACCGACAGCTTAGGAAAACTGTTTTTT.

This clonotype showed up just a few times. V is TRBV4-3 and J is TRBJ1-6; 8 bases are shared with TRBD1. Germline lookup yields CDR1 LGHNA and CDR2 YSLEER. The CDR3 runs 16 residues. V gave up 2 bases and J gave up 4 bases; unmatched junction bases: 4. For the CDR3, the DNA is TGCGCCAGCAGCCAACAGGGGGCAGGGTATAATTCACCCCTCCACTTT. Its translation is CASSQQGAGYNSPLHF.

CDR3 bases: TGTGCCACACTAAAATCCGGGACACCCTACGAGCAGTACTTC. Protein product: CATLKSGTPYEQYF. The chain joins TRBV28 to TRBJ2-7, with D perhaps matching TRBD1 (6 bases). V lost 10 bases to trimming and J lost 2 bases, with 18 bases between them. This CDR3 is built from 14 residues. Germline-derived CDR1 and CDR2 are MDHEN and SYDVKM.

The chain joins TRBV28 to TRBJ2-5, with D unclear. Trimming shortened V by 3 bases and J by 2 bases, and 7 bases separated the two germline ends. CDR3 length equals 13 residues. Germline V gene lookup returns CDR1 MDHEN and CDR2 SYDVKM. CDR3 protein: CASSFPGQETQYF. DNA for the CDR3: TGTGCCAGCAGTTTTCCAGGACAAGAGACCCAGTACTTC.

The CDR3 loop is CASSVVAGGADTQYF. CDR3 nucleotide sequence: TGTGCCAGCAGCGTAGTTGCGGGAGGTGCGGATACGCAGTATTTT. The chain combines TRBV9 with TRBJ2-3, with 8 bases lining up with TRBD2. Germline CDR1 is SGDLS and CDR2 is YYNGEE. With V trimmed by 0 bases and J by 6 bases, 6 bases remained unmatched. This CDR3 comprises 15 residues. The full variable domain, its missing parts supplied by reference TRBV9 and TRBJ2-3, is DSGVTQTPKHLITATGQRVTLRCSPRSGDLSVYWYQQSLDQGLQFLIQYYNGEERAKGNILERFSAQQFPDLHSELNLSSLELGDSALYFCASSVVAGGADTQYFGPGTRLTVL.

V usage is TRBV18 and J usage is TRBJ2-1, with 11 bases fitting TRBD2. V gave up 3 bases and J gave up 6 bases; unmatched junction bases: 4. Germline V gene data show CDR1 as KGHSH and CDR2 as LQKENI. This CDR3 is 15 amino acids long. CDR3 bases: TGTGCCAGCTCACCCCTAGCGGGAGGTTCCAATGAGCAGTTCTTC. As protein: CASSPLAGGSNEQFF. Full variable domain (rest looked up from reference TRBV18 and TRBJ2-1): NAGVMQNPRHLVRRRGQEARLRCSPMKGHSHVYWYRQLPEEGLKFMVYLQKENIIDESGMPKERFSAEFPKEGPSILRIQQVVRGDSAAYFCASSPLAGGSNEQFFGPGTRLTVL.

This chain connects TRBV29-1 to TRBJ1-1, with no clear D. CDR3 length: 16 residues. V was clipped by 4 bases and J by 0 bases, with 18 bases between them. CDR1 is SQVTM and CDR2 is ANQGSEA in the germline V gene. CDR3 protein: CSVAFLVSRVNTEAFF. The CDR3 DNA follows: TGCAGCGTTGCTTTCTTAGTATCCAGAGTGAACACTGAAGCTTTCTTT.

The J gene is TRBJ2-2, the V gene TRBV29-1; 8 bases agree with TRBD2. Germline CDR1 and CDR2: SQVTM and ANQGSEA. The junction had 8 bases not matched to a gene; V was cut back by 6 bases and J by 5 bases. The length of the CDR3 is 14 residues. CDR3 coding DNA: TGCAGCGTCGACAGCGGGAGAAGGACCGGGGAGCTGTTTTTT. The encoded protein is CSVDSGRRTGELFF.

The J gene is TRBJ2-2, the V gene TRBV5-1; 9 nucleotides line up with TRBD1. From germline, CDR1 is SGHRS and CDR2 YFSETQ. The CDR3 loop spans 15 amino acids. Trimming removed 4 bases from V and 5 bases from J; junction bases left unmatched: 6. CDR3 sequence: CASSRRDRATGELFF. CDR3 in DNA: TGCGCCAGCAGCCGACGGGACAGGGCGACCGGGGAGCTGTTTTTT.

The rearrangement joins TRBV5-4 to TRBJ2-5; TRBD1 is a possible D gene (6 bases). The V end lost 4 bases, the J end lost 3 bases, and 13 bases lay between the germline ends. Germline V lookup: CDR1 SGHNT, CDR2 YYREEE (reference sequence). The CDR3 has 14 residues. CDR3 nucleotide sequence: TGTGCCAGCAGCAAAGGGACATCCAAAGAGACCCAGTACTTC. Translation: CASSKGTSKETQYF. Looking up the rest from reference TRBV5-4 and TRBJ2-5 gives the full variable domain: ETGVTQSPTHLIKTRGQQVTLRCSSQSGHNTVSWYQQALGQGPQFIFQYYREEENGRGNFPPRFSGLQFPNYSSELNVNALELDDSALYLCASSKGTSKETQYFGPGTRLLVL.

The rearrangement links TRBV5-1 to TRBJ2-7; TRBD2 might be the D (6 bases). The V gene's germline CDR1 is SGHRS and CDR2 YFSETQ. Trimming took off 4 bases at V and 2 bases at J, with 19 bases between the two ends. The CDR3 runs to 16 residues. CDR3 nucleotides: TGCGCCAGCAGCCCCCCATCCGGGAGCGAGCCCTACGAGCAGTACTTC. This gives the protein CASSPPSGSEPYEQYF.

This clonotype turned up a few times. CDR3 region: CASSFKYSNQPQHF. CDR3 nucleotides: TGTGCCAGCAGTTTTAAGTATAGCAATCAGCCCCAGCATTTT. The V call is TRBV28, the J call TRBJ1-5; no firm D call. This CDR3 comprises 14 residues. Germline CDR1 reads MDHEN; CDR2 reads SYDVKM. V was clipped by 3 bases and J by 0 bases, with 6 bases between them.

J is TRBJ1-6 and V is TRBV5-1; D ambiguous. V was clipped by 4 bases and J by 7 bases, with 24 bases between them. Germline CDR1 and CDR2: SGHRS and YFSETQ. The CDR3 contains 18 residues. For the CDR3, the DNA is TGCGCCAGCAGCGCCCGGGAGCCAAACCGGTCGGGCAATTCACCCCTCCACTTT. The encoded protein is CASSAREPNRSGNSPLHF.

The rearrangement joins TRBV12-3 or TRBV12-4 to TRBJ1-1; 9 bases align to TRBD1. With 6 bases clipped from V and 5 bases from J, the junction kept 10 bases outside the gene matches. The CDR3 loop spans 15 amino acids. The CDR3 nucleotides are TGTGCCAGCAGGGGACTCCGACAGGGGGTTACTGAAGCTTTCTTT. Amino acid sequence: CASRGLRQGVTEAFF.

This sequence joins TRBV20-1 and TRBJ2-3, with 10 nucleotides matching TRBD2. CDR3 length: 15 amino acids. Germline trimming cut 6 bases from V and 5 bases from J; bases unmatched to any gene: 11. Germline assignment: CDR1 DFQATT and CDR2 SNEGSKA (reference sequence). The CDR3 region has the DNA TGCAGTGCACCCCTCGCTAGCGGGAGTCTAGATACGCAGTATTTT. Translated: CSAPLASGSLDTQYF.